This TCR beta chain was recovered during a study of naive and memory T cell subsets. The study, taken as a whole, reports: Reportedly, tuberculin skin test sites gave far more TCRs than other biopsies. Potentially, T cell activation and differentiation skew this RNA-based measurement. Higher TCR numbers at tuberculin sites reflect T cell infiltration, per interpretation.

As for treatment: skin biopsy from PPD injection site in Mantoux-positive individual. The library had UMIs added by 3' ligation of an oligonucleotide to TCR cDNA. Cells were not sorted; total RNA input targeted about 1 to 1000 ng. This clonotype was observed at least ten times. The target antigen is unknown. Ligated cDNA underwent four rounds of PCR with nested alpha and beta constant region primers and SP2. TCRdb processed the UMI-ligation and nested PCR reads anew with MiXCR; each CDR3 protein has one entry. This sample carries 20,000 to 25,000 distinct CDR3 sequences, 4.5% to 7% of them seen once, and the ten largest clones take 6% to 8%. The V gene's germline CDR1 is SQVTM and CDR2 ANQGSEA. There are 13 residues in the CDR3. Germline trimming cut 7 bases from V and 5 bases from J; bases unmatched to any gene: 7.

The TCR comes from an adult in good health. The genes are TRBV29-1 and TRBJ2-3, with TRBD1 matching over 9 bases. The material sequenced was skin, taken from a tuberculin skin test site. CDR3 bases: TGCAGCGGGAGGACAGGGGCTTTAGATACGCAGTATTTT. Amino acid sequence: CSGRTGALDTQYF.